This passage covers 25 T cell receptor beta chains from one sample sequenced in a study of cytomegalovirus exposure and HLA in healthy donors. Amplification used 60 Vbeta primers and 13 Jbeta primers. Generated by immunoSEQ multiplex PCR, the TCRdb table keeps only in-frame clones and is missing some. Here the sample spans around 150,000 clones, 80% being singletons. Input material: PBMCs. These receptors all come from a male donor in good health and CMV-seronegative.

CDR3 in amino acids: CASSQQTGLNTEAFF. Written as DNA, the CDR3 is TGTGCCAGCAGTCAACAAACAGGCTTGAACACTGAAGCTTTCTTT. The rearrangement uses TRBV28 and TRBJ1-1; D might be TRBD1 (5 bases). The CDR3 extends over 15 amino acids. From germline, CDR1 is MDHEN and CDR2 SYDVKM. Trimming stripped 5 bases from V and 0 bases from J, with 13 bases between.

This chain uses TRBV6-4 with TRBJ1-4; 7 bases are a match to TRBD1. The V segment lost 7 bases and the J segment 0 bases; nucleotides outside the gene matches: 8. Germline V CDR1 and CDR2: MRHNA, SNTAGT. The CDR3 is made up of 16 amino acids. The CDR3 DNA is TGTGCCAGCACCTTCGGGACAGCTGCAACTAATGAAAAACTGTTTTTT. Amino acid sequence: CASTFGTAATNEKLFF.

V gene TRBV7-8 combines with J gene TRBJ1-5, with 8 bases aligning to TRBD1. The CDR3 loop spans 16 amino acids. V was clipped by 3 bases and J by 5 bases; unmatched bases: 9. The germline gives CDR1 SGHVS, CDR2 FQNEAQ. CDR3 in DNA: TGTGCCAGCAGCTTCACACCCCAGGGGGCGGATCAGCCCCAGCATTTT. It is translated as CASSFTPQGADQPQHF.

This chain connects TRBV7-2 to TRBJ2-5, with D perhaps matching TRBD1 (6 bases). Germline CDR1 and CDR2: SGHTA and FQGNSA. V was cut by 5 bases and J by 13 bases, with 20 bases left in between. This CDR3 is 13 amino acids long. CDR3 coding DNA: TGTGCCAGCAGCAAGGACCATATAGGGGGACCGTACTTC. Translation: CASSKDHIGGPYF. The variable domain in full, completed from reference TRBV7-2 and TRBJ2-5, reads GAGVSQSPSNKVTEKGKDVELRCDPISGHTALYWYRQSLGQGLEFLIYFQGNSAPDKSGLPSDRFSAERTGGSVSTLTIQRTQQEDSAVYLCASSKDHIGGPYFGPGTRLLVL.

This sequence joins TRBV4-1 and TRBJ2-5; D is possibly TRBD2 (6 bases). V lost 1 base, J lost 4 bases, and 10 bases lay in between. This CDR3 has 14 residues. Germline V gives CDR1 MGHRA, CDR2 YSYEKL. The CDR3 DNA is TGCGCCAGCAGCCAAGGGCGGGAATTAGAGACCCAGTACTTC. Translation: CASSQGRELETQYF.

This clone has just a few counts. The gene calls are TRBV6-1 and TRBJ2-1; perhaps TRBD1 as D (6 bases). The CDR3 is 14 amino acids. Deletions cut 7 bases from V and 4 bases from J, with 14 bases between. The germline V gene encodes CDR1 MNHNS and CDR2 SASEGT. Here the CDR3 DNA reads TGTGCCAGCACTCGAGACAGGCTATACAATGAGCAGTTCTTC. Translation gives CASTRDRLYNEQFF.

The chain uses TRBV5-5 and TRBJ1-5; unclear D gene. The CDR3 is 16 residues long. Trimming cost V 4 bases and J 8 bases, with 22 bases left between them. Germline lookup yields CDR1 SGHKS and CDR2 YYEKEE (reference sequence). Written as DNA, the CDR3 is TGTGCCAGCAGCCCCGGGAGTTGGCTTGAGGCGGAGCCCCAGCATTTT. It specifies CASSPGSWLEAEPQHF.

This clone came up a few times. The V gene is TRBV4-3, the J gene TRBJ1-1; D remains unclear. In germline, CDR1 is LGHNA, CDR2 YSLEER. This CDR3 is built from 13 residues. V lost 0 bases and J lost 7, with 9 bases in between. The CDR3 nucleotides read TGCGCCAGCAGCCAAGATGTGAGAAATGAAGCTTTCTTT. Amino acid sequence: CASSQDVRNEAFF.

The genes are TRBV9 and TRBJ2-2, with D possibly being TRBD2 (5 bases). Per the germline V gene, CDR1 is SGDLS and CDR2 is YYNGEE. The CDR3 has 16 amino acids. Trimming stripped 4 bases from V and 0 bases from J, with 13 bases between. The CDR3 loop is CASSPRRVSNTGELFF. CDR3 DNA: TGTGCCAGCAGCCCCCGGCGGGTTTCGAACACCGGGGAGCTGTTTTTT.

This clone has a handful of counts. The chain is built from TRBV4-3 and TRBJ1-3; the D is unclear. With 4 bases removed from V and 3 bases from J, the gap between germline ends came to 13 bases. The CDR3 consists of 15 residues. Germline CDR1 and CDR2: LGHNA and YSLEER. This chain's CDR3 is CASSPQVLNGNTIYF. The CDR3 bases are TGCGCCAGCAGCCCGCAAGTCCTAAATGGAAACACCATATATTTT.

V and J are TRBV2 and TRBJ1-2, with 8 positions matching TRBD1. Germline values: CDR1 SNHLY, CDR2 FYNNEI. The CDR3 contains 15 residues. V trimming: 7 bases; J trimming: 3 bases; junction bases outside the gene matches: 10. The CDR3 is CASISETDRDYGYTF. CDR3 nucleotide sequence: TGTGCCAGCATCTCCGAGACGGACAGGGACTATGGCTACACCTTC.

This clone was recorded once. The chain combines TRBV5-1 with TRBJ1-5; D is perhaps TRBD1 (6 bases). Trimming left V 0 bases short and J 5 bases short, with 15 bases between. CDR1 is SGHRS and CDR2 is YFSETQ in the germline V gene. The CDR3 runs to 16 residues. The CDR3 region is CASSLGVGGPDQPQHF. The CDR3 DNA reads TGCGCCAGCAGCTTGGGGGTTGGGGGCCCCGATCAGCCCCAGCATTTT.

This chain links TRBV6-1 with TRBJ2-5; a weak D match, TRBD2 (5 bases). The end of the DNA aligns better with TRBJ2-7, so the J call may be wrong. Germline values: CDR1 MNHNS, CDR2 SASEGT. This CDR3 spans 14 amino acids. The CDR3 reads CASRPVGSSYEQYF. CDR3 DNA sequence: TGTGCCAGCAGGCCCGTTGGGAGCTCCTACGAGCAGTACTTC.

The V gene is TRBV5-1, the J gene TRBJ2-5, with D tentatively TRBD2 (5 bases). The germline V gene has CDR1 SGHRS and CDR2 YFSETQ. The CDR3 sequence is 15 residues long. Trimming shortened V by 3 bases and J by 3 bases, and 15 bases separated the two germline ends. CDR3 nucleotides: TGCGCCAGCAGCTCTGGCCTAGCTGATAAAGAGACCCAGTACTTC. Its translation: CASSSGLADKETQYF.

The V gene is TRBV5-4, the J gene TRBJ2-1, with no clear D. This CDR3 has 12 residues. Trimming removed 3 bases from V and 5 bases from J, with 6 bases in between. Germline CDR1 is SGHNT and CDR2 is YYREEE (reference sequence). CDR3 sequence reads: CASSSQNNEQFF. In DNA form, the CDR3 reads TGTGCCAGCAGCTCTCAGAACAATGAGCAGTTCTTC.

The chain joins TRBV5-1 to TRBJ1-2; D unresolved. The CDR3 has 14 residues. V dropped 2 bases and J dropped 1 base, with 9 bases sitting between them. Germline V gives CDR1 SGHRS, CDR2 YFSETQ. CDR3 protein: CASSLSGINYGYTF. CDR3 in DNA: TGCGCCAGCAGCTTATCGGGTATTAACTATGGCTACACCTTC.

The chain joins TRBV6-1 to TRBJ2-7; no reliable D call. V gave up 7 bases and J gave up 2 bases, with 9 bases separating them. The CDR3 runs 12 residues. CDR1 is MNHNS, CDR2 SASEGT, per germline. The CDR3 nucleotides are TGTGCCAGCAATCAGATCCCCTACGAGCAGTACTTC. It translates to CASNQIPYEQYF.

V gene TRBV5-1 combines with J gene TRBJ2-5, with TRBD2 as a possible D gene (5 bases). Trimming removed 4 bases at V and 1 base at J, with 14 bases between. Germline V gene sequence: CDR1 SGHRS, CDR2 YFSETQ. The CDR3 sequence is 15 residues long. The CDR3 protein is CASSVDGEGQETQYF. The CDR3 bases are TGCGCCAGCAGCGTGGACGGGGAAGGCCAAGAGACCCAGTACTTC.

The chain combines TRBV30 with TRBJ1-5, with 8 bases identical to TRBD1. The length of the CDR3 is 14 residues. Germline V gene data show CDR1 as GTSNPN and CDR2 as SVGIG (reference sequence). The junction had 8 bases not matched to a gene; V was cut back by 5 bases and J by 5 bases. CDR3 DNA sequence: TGTGCCTGGTCAGGGGGCGTATGGGATCAGCCCCAGCATTTT. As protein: CAWSGGVWDQPQHF. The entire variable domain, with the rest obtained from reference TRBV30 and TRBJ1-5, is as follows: SQTIHQWPATLVQPVGSPLSLECTVEGTSNPNLYWYRQAAGRGLQLLFYSVGIGQISSEVPQNLSASRPQDRQFILSSKKLLLSDSGFYLCAWSGGVWDQPQHFGDGTRLSIL.

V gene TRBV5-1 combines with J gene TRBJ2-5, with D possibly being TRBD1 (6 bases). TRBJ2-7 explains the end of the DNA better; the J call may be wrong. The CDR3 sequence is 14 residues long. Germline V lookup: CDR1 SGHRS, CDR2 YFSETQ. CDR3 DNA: TGCGCCAGCAGCCCAGGGACGGAAGGGGGCGAGCAGTACTTC. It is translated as CASSPGTEGGEQYF.

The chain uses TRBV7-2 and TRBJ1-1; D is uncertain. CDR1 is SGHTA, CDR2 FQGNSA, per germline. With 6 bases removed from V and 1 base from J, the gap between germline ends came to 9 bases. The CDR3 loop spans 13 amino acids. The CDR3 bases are TGTGCCAGCAGTATAGGGAGGAACACTGAAGCTTTCTTT. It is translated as CASSIGRNTEAFF.

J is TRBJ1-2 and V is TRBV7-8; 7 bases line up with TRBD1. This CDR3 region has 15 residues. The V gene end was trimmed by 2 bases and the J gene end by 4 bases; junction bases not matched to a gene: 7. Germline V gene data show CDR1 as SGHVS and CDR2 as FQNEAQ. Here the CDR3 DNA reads TGTGCCAGCAGCTTAATACCCGGGACAGCCTATGGCTACACCTTC. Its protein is CASSLIPGTAYGYTF.

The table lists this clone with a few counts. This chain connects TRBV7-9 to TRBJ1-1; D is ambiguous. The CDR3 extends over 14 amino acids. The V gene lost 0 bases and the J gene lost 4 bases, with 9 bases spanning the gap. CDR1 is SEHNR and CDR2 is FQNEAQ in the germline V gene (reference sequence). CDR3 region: CASSLALLSTEAFF. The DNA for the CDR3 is TGTGCCAGCAGCTTAGCGCTCCTGAGCACTGAAGCTTTCTTT.

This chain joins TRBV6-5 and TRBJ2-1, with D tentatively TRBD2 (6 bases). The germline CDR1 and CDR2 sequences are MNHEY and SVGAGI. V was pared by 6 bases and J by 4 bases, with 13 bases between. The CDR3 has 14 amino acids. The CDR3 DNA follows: TGTGCCAGCAGGTGGAGGGGTCCATACAATGAGCAGTTCTTC. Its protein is CASRWRGPYNEQFF.

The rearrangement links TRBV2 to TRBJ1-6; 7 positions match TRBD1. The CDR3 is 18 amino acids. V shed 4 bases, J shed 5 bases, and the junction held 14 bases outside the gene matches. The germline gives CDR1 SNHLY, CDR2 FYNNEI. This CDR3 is CASSVWTGSVYHNSPLHF. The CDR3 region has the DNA TGTGCCAGCAGTGTGTGGACAGGCAGTGTGTACCATAATTCACCCCTCCACTTT.